This T cell receptor (beta chain) came from a study of STAT5B mutations in CD4+ large granular lymphocyte leukemia. Produced via immunoSEQ multiplex PCR; TCRdb's table is partial and in-frame only. Of about 30,000 clones in the sample, roughly 84% were seen once. Per the germline V gene, CDR1 is MDHEN and CDR2 is SYDVKM. The junction had 9 bases not matched to a gene; V was cut back by 4 bases and J by 9 bases. This CDR3 is 14 amino acids long. V is TRBV28 and J is TRBJ1-3; 7 positions match TRBD1. The sample consisted of CD4+ T cells from blood buffy coats. The sequence derives from a human donor in good health. The CDR3 reads CASSSATGPSTIYF. CDR3 DNA: TGTGCCAGCAGTTCGGCGACAGGGCCTAGCACCATATATTTT.